This T cell receptor (beta chain) was identified in a study of control samples from healthy donors and cancer patients. TCRdb's copy holds only in-frame clones and misses some; the assay was immunoSEQ multiplex PCR. The sample yields more than 85,000 clones, just over 90% seen once. The source material was blood. This receptor was taken from a human donor in good health. The donor label of this sample is uncertain.

This CDR3 is CASSFEQGMYEQYF. The CDR3 nucleotides read TGTGCCAGCAGTTTCGAACAGGGGATGTACGAGCAGTACTTC. This chain joins TRBV28 and TRBJ2-7, with 7 bases matching TRBD1. CDR1 is MDHEN and CDR2 is SYDVKM in the germline V gene. CDR3 size: 14 residues. J was trimmed by 4 bases and V by 3 bases; bases with no gene match: 6.